The T cell receptor beta chain described here comes from a study of CD8+ T cells in alopecia areata. RNA extraction was followed by reverse transcription into cDNA, which acted as the sequencing template. The assay was immunoSEQ multiplex PCR, and TCRdb's table has in-frame clones only and misses some. There are 120,000 or so clones in the sample; 50% to 60% occur only once, and less than 5.5% lies in the top ten. Deletions cut 0 bases from V and 5 bases from J, with 12 bases between. This CDR3 contains 14 residues. Germline values: CDR1 SGHRS, CDR2 YFSETQ. V gene TRBV5-1 combines with J gene TRBJ2-7; D tentatively fits TRBD1 or TRBD2 (6 bases each). The sequence came from a human donor with alopecia areata. Sequencing was performed on CD4+ T cells sorted from blood, taken at week 0. CDR3 region: CASSLASGGDEQYF. The CDR3 DNA reads as TGCGCCAGCAGCTTGGCCTCCGGGGGCGACGAGCAGTACTTC.